One T cell receptor beta chain is described in this entry. These data are taken from a study of cytomegalovirus exposure and HLA in healthy donors. The germline CDR1 and CDR2 sequences are SGHAT and FQDESV (reference sequence). Trimming removed 0 bases from V and 10 bases from J, with 10 bases in between. This CDR3 has 13 residues. A multiplex PCR was run with 60 Vbeta primers and 13 Jbeta primers. The method was immunoSEQ multiplex PCR; TCRdb's version includes in-frame clones alone and lacks a portion of them. The sample shows about 54,000 clones, and approximately 6.9% sits with its ten largest clones.

The chain has TRBV11-1 and TRBJ2-1; possible D gene TRBD2, 5 bases. The receptor was derived from a middle-aged woman in good health and CMV-seronegative. The specimen was PBMCs. The CDR3: CASSLAWTGEQFF. The CDR3 nucleotides are TGTGCCAGCAGCTTAGCCTGGACTGGAGAGCAGTTCTTC.